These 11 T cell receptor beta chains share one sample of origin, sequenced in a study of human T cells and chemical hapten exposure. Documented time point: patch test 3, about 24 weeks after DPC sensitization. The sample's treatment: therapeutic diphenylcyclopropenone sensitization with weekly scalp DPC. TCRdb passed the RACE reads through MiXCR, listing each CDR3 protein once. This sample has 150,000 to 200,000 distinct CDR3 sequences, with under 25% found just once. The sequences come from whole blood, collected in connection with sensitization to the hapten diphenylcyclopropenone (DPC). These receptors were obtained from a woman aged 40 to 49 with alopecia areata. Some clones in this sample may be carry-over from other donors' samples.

This CDR3 is CASSRDGAVNTGELFF. DNA for the CDR3: TGCGCCAGCAGCCGAGATGGGGCAGTCAACACCGGGGAGCTGTTTTTT. V usage is TRBV4-1 and J usage is TRBJ2-2; possibly TRBD1 for D (5 bases). Looked up from germline, CDR1 is MGHRA and CDR2 is YSYEKL. The CDR3 spans 16 residues. The V gene lost 4 bases and the J gene lost 2 bases, with 14 bases spanning the gap.

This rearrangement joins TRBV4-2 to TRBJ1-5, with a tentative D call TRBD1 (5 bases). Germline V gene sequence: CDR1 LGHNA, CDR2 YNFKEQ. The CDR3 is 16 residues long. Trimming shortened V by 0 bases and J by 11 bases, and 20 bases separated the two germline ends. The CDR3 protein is CASSQDAWGYIPAQHF. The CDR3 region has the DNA TGTGCCAGCAGCCAAGATGCCTGGGGGTACATCCCGGCCCAGCATTTT.

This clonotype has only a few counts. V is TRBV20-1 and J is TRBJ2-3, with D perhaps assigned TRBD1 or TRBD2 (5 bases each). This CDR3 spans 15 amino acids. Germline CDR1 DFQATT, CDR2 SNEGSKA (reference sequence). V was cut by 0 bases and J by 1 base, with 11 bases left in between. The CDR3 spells CSARDGGAGTDTQYF. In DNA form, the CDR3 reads TGCAGTGCTAGAGATGGGGGAGCGGGCACAGATACGCAGTATTTT.

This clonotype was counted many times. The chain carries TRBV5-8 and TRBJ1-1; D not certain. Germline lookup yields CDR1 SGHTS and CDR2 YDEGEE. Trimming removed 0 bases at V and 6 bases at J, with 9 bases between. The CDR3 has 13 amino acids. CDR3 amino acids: CASSLGFTAEAFF. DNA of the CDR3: TGTGCCAGCAGCTTGGGATTCACGGCTGAAGCTTTCTTT. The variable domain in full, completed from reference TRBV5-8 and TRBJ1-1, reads EAGVTQSPTHLIKTRGQQATLRCSPISGHTSVYWYQQALGLGLQFLLWYDEGEERNRGNFPPRFSGRQFPNYSSELNVNALELEDSALYLCASSLGFTAEAFFGQGTRLTVV.

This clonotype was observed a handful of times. CDR3 DNA: TGTGCCAGCAGCACCCAGGACAGGGTCAATGAGCAGTTCTTC. Translating it yields CASSTQDRVNEQFF. V is TRBV9 and J is TRBJ2-1; 8 bases map to TRBD1. The CDR3 sequence is 14 residues long. The J segment lost 6 bases and the V segment lost 4 bases, leaving 6 bases of the junction unmatched. Per the germline V gene, CDR1 is SGDLS and CDR2 is YYNGEE.

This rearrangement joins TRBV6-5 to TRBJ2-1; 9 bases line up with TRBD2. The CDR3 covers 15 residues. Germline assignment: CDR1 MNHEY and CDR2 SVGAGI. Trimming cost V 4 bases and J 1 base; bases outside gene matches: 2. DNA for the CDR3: TGTGCCAGCAGTTTAGCGGGAGCGTCCTACAATGAGCAGTTCTTC. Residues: CASSLAGASYNEQFF.

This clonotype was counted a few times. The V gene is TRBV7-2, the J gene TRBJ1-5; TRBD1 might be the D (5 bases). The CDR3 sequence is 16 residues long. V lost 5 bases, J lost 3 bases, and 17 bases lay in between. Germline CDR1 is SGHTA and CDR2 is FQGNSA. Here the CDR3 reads CASSPTGTVNNQPQHF. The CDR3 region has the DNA TGTGCCAGCAGCCCGACCGGGACCGTTAACAATCAGCCCCAGCATTTT.

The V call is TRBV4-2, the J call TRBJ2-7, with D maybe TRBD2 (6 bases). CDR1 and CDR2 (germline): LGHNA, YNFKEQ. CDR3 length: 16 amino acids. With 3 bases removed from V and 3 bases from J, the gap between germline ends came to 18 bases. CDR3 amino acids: CASSQGGGSPYYEQYF. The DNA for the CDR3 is TGTGCCAGCAGCCAGGGAGGAGGGAGTCCCTACTACGAGCAGTACTTC.

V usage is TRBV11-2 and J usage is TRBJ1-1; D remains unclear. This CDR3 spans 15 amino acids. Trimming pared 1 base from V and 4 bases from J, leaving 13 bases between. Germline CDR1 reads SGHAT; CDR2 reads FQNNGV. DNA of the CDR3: TGTGCCAGCAGCTTAGCCGTCACATATGCCACTGAAGCTTTCTTT. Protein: CASSLAVTYATEAFF.

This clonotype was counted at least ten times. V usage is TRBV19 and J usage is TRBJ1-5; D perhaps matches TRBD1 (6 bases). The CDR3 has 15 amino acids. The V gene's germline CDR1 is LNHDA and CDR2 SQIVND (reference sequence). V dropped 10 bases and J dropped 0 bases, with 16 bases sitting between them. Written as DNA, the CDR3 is TGTGCCACCCGGGCAGGGGCGTATAGCAATCAGCCCCAGCATTTT. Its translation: CATRAGAYSNQPQHF.

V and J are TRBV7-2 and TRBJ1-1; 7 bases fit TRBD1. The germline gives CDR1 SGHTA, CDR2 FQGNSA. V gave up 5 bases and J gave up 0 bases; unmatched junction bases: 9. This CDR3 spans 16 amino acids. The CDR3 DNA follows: TGTGCCAGCAGCCCGACAGGGCGGGGGCTGAACACTGAAGCTTTCTTT. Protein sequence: CASSPTGRGLNTEAFF.